This TCR beta chain was captured in a study of identical twins. Every donor was a healthy Caucasian. This clonotype has more than one count but fewer than ten. The antigen is unknown. V shed 6 bases and J shed 3 bases, with 13 bases lying between them. Germline lookup yields CDR1 SNHLY and CDR2 FYNNEI. The CDR3 runs to 14 residues. Points from the study as a whole: Models underestimated out-of-frame TCR alpha sharing in monozygotic twins.

From the 5' RACE reads, TCRdb called clonotypes with MiXCR, one entry per CDR3 protein. This table holds approximately 630,000 distinct CDR3 sequences, just over 7% found once. The same sample was also used in a study of yellow fever vaccine responses in identical twins. That source notes: It has been reported that, in twins, the vaccine T cell response seemed partly convergent and partly personalized.

Sequenced: PBMCs. The gene calls are TRBV2 and TRBJ2-3, with D unresolved. This receptor was obtained from a woman between 18 and 29 years old in good health. CDR3 coding DNA: TGTGCCAGCAGGAAGCTAGGAACTACAGATACGCAGTATTTT. This gives the protein CASRKLGTTDTQYF. Drawing the rest from reference TRBV2 and TRBJ2-3, the complete variable domain is EPEVTQTPSHQVTQMGQEVILRCVPISNHLYFYWYRQILGQKVEFLVSFYNNEISEKSEIFDDQFSVERPDGSNFTLKIRSTKLEDSAMYFCASRKLGTTDTQYFGPGTRLTVL.